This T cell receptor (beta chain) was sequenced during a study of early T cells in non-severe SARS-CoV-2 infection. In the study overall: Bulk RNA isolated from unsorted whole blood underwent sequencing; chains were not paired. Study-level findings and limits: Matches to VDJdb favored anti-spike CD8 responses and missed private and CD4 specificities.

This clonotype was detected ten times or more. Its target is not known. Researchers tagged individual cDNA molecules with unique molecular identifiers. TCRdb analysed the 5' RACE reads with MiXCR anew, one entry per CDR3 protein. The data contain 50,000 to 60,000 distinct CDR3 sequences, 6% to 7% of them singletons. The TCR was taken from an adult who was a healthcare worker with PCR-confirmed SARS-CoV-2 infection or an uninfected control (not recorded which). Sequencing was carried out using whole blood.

The CDR3 here is CASGYAPTGNGYTF. CDR3 DNA: TGTGCCAGCGGCTACGCCCCGACAGGGAATGGCTACACCTTC. The rearrangement links TRBV28 to TRBJ1-2, with 7 bases that match TRBD1. Germline CDR1 MDHEN, CDR2 SYDVKM. The CDR3 is 14 amino acids. V trimming: 8 bases; J trimming: 6 bases; junction bases outside the gene matches: 12.